The 9 T cell receptor delta chains below come from one sample, sequenced in a study of gamma delta lymphoproliferative disorders and STAT genes. Genomic DNA from isolated PBMCs served as the sequencing template. TCRdb reanalysed the multiplex PCR reads via CATT. This table has about 1,400 delta-chain clones, around 2.9% appearing once. Specimen: blood. The receptors were gathered from a human donor with gamma-delta T-cell large granular lymphocyte leukemia.

As concerns this clone: A far larger clone differs by one base, so this is likely a read error. This same CDR3 is encoded by further DNA sequences in the sample. The chain uses TRDV1 and TRDJ1, with 13 bases lining up with TRDD3. The CDR3 spans 21 residues. Germline CDR1 reads TSWWSYY; CDR2 reads QGS. The CDR3 nucleotides are TGTGCTCTTGGAGAACTTGCCCTTTGGTACTGGGGGATACGAAAGACCGATAAACTCATCTTT. Translating gives CALGELALWYWGIRKTDKLIF.

Points on this clone: TCRdb shows a much larger clone's protein in place of this DNA's translation, and the two differ at residue 9, likely through a read error; the protein shown is translated from the DNA. J is TRDJ1 and V is TRDV1; 9 nucleotides align to TRDD3. Germline V lookup: CDR1 TSWWSYY, CDR2 QGS. CDR3 length: 22 amino acids. V lost 1 base to trimming and J lost 11 bases; unmatched junction nucleotides: 32. The CDR3 nucleotides are TGTGCTCTTGGGGAACGCGCGCCTTTCTACAGAATACGGGGGATACCAGGGAATGAGCTCATCTTT. It codes for CALGERAPFYRIRGIPGNELIF.

This clone was counted a few times. TCRdb's protein, taken from a much larger clone, differs from this DNA's translation at residue 9, likely owing to a read error; the protein displayed comes from the DNA. This chain links TRAV38-2/DV8 with TRDJ1; the match to TRDD3 covers 10 bases. Germline loops: CDR1 TSESDYY, CDR2 QEAYKQQN. Trimming took 1 base from V and 3 from J; bases not matched to a gene: 21. The CDR3 consists of 21 residues. CDR3 nucleotide sequence: TGTGCTTATAGGAGCTCGACACTACTCCCGTACTGGGGGATTCGGCCCGATAAACTCATCTTT. As protein: CAYRSSTLLPYWGIRPDKLIF.

As concerns this clone: This sequence may be a read error, since a much larger clone differs from it by one base. Other DNA sequences within the sample encode an identical CDR3. This chain links TRDV2 with TRDJ1, with TRDD3 identical over 8 bases. Germline values: CDR1 GEAIGNYY, CDR2 EKD. V dropped 7 bases and J dropped 8; count of bases not matched to a gene: 38. The CDR3 extends over 22 amino acids. CDR3 DNA sequence: TGTGCCTGGACCCGGCGACCCAAGGGAAGACCACGATCTTTAACTGGGGGTCCAAAACTCATCTTT. This translates into CAWTRRPKGRPRSLTGGPKLIF.

At least ten counts were recorded for this clone. The protein given by TCRdb reflects a much larger clone and differs at residue 19 from this DNA's translation, likely from a read error; the protein shown is the DNA's translation. CDR3 nucleotide sequence: TGTGCTTATAGGAGCTCGACACTATTCCCGTACTGGGGGATTCGGCCCGATAAACCCATCTTT. Translated, it gives CAYRSSTLFPYWGIRPDKPIF. The rearrangement links TRAV38-2/DV8 to TRDJ1, with 10 nucleotides matching TRDD3. This CDR3 spans 21 amino acids. Germline V gene data show CDR1 as TSESDYY and CDR2 as QEAYKQQN.

On this clone itself: One base separates it from a far larger clone, so it is likely a read error. Other nucleotide sequences in the sample specify the same CDR3. The J gene is TRDJ1, the V gene TRDV1, with D possibly being TRDD2 (7 bases). Germline assignment: CDR1 TSWWSYY and CDR2 QGS. The CDR3 consists of 17 residues. Trimming pared 4 bases from V and 7 bases from J, leaving 25 bases between. The CDR3 is CALGAGLPPIIWGKLIF. In DNA, the CDR3 is TGTGCTCTTGGGGCAGGCCTTCCTCCCATTATCTGGGGTAAACTCATCTTT.

The chain has TRDV2 and TRDJ1; 13 bases match TRDD3. With 0 bases clipped from V and 0 bases from J, the junction kept 9 bases outside the gene matches. Germline V gives CDR1 GEAIGNYY, CDR2 EKD. This CDR3 is built from 19 residues. The CDR3 is CACDTLLGDTRSNTDKLIF. CDR3 in DNA: TGTGCCTGTGACACCTTACTGGGGGATACGCGTAGTAACACCGATAAACTCATCTTT.

On this clone: TCRdb's entry gives the protein of a much larger clone, which mismatches this DNA's translation at residue 13, likely from a read error; the protein reported here is translated from the DNA. The chain carries TRDV1 and TRDJ1, with D possibly TRDD2 on 5 matching bases. There are 19 residues in the CDR3. V dropped 2 bases and J dropped 0 bases, with 22 bases sitting between them. Germline V gene sequence: CDR1 TSWWSYY, CDR2 QGS. The CDR3 DNA sequence: TGTGCTCTTGGGGAAGCCGCTCCCTACCAGCCTTCGCACACCGATAAACTCATCTTT. Translated, it gives CALGEAAPYQPSHTDKLIF.

This clone has ten or more counts. A read error is likely here: a far larger clone is one base away. Other DNA sequences from this sample encode an identical CDR3 as well. The chain links TRDV1 to TRDJ1; D possibly matches TRDD2 or TRDD3 (5 bases each). Germline V CDR1 and CDR2: TSWWSYY, QGS. The CDR3 has 19 residues. CDR3 protein: CALGEAAPYQPSYTDKLIF. The CDR3 coding sequence is TGTGCCCTTGGGGAAGCCGCTCCCTACCAGCCTTCGTACACCGATAAACTCATCTTT.